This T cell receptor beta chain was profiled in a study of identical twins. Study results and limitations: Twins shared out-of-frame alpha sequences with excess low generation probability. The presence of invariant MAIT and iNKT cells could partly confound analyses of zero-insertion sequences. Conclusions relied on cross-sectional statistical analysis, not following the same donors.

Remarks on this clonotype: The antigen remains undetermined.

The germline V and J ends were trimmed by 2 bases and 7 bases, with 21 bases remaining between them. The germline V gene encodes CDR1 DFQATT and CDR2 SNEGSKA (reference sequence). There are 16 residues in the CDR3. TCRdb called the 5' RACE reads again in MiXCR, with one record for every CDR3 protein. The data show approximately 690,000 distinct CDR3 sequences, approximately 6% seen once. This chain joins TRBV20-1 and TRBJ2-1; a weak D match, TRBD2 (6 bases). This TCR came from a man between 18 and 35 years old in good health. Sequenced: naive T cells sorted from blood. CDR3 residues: CSARYLGGPIGNEQFF. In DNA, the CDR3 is TGCAGTGCTAGATATCTGGGGGGACCGATTGGGAATGAGCAGTTCTTC.